Listed below are T cell receptor beta chains from one sample, sequenced in a study of blood T cells in healthy people across ages. In TCRdb, the 5' RACE reads were re-called with MiXCR into one record per CDR3 protein. The repertoire consists of 870,000 or so distinct CDR3 sequences, with about 30% occurring once and the leading ten covering approximately 15%. The source material was blood. The receptor set was obtained from a woman of 80 years or more in good health. Each CDR3 is given with its conserved first and last residue. The order of the fields is D gene, V gene, J gene, CDR3 protein. The D gene is left open where the match is weak.

d_gene: NA
v_gene: TRBV2
j_gene: TRBJ1-1
CDR3aa: CASRNRMNTEAFF

d_gene: NA
v_gene: TRBV6-2/TRBV6-3
j_gene: TRBJ1-1
CDR3aa: CASWDGHMNTEAFF

d_gene: NA
v_gene: TRBV30
j_gene: TRBJ2-7
CDR3aa: CAWNLQGGYEQYF

d_gene: NA
v_gene: TRBV5-8
j_gene: TRBJ1-5
CDR3aa: CASSPGYGGLGQPQHF

d_gene: NA
v_gene: TRBV20-1
j_gene: TRBJ1-2
CDR3aa: CSARSGLADYGYTF

d_gene: NA
v_gene: TRBV7-2
j_gene: TRBJ2-1
CDR3aa: CAGSLAYEQFF

d_gene: TRBD1
v_gene: TRBV19
j_gene: TRBJ2-1
CDR3aa: CASSPGQGQWNEQFF

d_gene: NA
v_gene: TRBV6-2/TRBV6-3
j_gene: TRBJ2-2
CDR3aa: CATRSENTGELFF

d_gene: NA
v_gene: TRBV20-1
j_gene: NA
CDR3aa: CSARGDSIVDEQYF

d_gene: NA
v_gene: TRBV6-1
j_gene: TRBJ2-7
CDR3aa: CASSERRQAVVNYEQYF

d_gene: TRBD2
v_gene: TRBV12-3/TRBV12-4
j_gene: TRBJ2-1
CDR3aa: CASSLVAGYEQFF

d_gene: NA
v_gene: TRBV12-3/TRBV12-4
j_gene: TRBJ2-7
CDR3aa: CASSLGRVDEQYF

d_gene: TRBD1
v_gene: TRBV20-1
j_gene: TRBJ1-1
CDR3aa: CSARAGTGGGEAFF

d_gene: NA
v_gene: TRBV10-1
j_gene: TRBJ2-5
CDR3aa: CASSKSGAMEQETQYF

d_gene: NA
v_gene: TRBV20-1
j_gene: TRBJ2-1
CDR3aa: CSIRSGVDNEQFF

d_gene: NA
v_gene: TRBV20-1
j_gene: TRBJ2-5
CDR3aa: CSARLGTKQETQYF

d_gene: NA
v_gene: TRBV2
j_gene: TRBJ1-1
CDR3aa: CASSGEGTEAFF

d_gene: TRBD2
v_gene: TRBV12-3/TRBV12-4
j_gene: TRBJ2-3
CDR3aa: CASSPGTSGLADTQYF

d_gene: TRBD1
v_gene: TRBV27
j_gene: TRBJ2-7
CDR3aa: CASKSTGGAYEQYF

d_gene: NA
v_gene: TRBV12-3/TRBV12-4
j_gene: TRBJ1-5
CDR3aa: CASSLSVGRGAYSNQPQHF

d_gene: TRBD2
v_gene: TRBV11-2
j_gene: TRBJ2-1
CDR3aa: CASSVPGLVSSEQFF

d_gene: NA
v_gene: TRBV7-2
j_gene: TRBJ2-4
CDR3aa: CASSPGHSKNIQYF

d_gene: NA
v_gene: TRBV28
j_gene: TRBJ2-2
CDR3aa: CASSFPGANTGELFF

d_gene: TRBD2
v_gene: TRBV11-3
j_gene: TRBJ2-5
CDR3aa: CASSLGGTMEETQYF

d_gene: TRBD2
v_gene: TRBV7-6
j_gene: TRBJ2-7
CDR3aa: CASSLSPGLAGEAYEQYF

d_gene: TRBD1
v_gene: TRBV6-5
j_gene: TRBJ2-5
CDR3aa: CASGGGTGLETQYF

d_gene: NA
v_gene: TRBV6-2/TRBV6-3
j_gene: NA
CDR3aa: CASSYRQNNEQYF

d_gene: NA
v_gene: TRBV20-1
j_gene: TRBJ2-7
CDR3aa: CSARDRQKSYNEQYF

d_gene: NA
v_gene: TRBV10-3
j_gene: TRBJ2-2
CDR3aa: CAISEVFSGELFF